These 30 T cell receptor beta chains share one sample of origin, sequenced in a study of cytomegalovirus exposure and HLA in healthy donors. The PCR had 60 Vbeta and 13 Jbeta primers. This table comes from immunoSEQ multiplex PCR, and its TCRdb copy is limited to in-frame clones, with some not included. The data hold 140,000 or so clones, with roughly 62% observed a single time. Sample: PBMCs. The receptor set was obtained from a male donor in good health and CMV-seronegative.

This clone was counted a few times. CDR3 nucleotide sequence: TGTGCCTGGAGCCCGGGGGGCCTCGGCACAGATACGCAGTATTTT. Translation: CAWSPGGLGTDTQYF. The rearrangement joins TRBV30 to TRBJ2-3, with D possibly matching TRBD2 (7 bases). The CDR3 has 15 amino acids. The germline V gene has CDR1 GTSNPN and CDR2 SVGIG (reference sequence). Trimming shortened V by 3 bases and J by 1 base, and 14 bases separated the two germline ends.

This clone was seen a handful of times. The rearrangement joins TRBV15 to TRBJ2-3; 8 nucleotides align to TRBD2. The germline CDR1 and CDR2 sequences are LNHNV and YYDKDF (reference sequence). The CDR3 runs 15 residues. Trimming removed 2 bases from V and 3 bases from J; junction bases left unmatched: 4. The CDR3 DNA sequence: TGTGCCACCAGCAGATCCGGGACTAGGACAGATACGCAGTATTTT. Translated: CATSRSGTRTDTQYF.

The chain recombines TRBV15 with TRBJ1-1; D uncertain. The germline V and J ends were trimmed by 4 bases and 2 bases, with 11 bases remaining between them. Germline CDR1 and CDR2: LNHNV and YYDKDF (reference sequence). The CDR3 has 14 amino acids. The CDR3 is CATSMRAVNTEAFF. The CDR3 DNA reads as TGTGCCACCAGCATGAGGGCCGTCAACACTGAAGCTTTCTTT.

The V call is TRBV18, the J call TRBJ1-2; the match to TRBD1 covers 8 bases. Losses at the gene ends were 3 bases for V and 8 bases for J; bases not matched to a gene: 5. This CDR3 is built from 13 residues. Germline V gene data show CDR1 as KGHSH and CDR2 as LQKENI. The CDR3, as DNA: TGTGCCAGCTCACCCGACAGGGGTAACGGCTACACCTTC. This encodes CASSPDRGNGYTF.

Details on this clone: This sample also contains other DNA sequences that code for the same CDR3. The chain links TRBV28 to TRBJ1-1; D remains ambiguous. CDR3 length: 14 amino acids. Germline V gives CDR1 MDHEN, CDR2 SYDVKM. V was pared by 5 bases and J by 1 base, with 11 bases between. The DNA of the CDR3 is TGTGCCAGCAGTCTAGCCCCGCAGAACACTGAAGCTTTCTTT. Its protein product is CASSLAPQNTEAFF.

The CDR3 DNA reads as TGTGCCAGCAGCCAAGCGGGGGAGCAGTACTTC. This codes for CASSQAGEQYF. The genes are TRBV11-3 and TRBJ2-7; 7 bases match TRBD2. The CDR3 contains 11 residues. V was pared by 5 bases and J by 7 bases, with 2 bases of the junction left unmatched. The germline CDR1 and CDR2 sequences are SGHNT and YENEEA.

V usage is TRBV10-3 and J usage is TRBJ2-5; TRBD1 agrees at 7 bases. With 0 bases clipped from V and 3 bases from J, the junction kept 7 bases outside the gene matches. The CDR3 consists of 16 residues. Per the germline V gene, CDR1 is ENHRY and CDR2 is SYGVKD. CDR3 sequence: CAISESAGGIKETQYF. As DNA, the CDR3 is TGTGCCATCAGTGAGTCGGCAGGGGGAATAAAAGAGACCCAGTACTTC.

The gene calls are TRBV5-1 and TRBJ1-3; possible D gene TRBD1, 5 bases. CDR1 SGHRS and CDR2 YFSETQ come from the germline V gene. The V end lost 0 bases, the J end lost 4 bases, and 8 bases lay between the germline ends. The CDR3 sequence is 14 residues long. The CDR3 nucleotides read TGCGCCAGCAGCTTGGACAGACAGGGAAACACCATATATTTT. It codes for CASSLDRQGNTIYF.

This chain links TRBV7-3 with TRBJ1-2; 8 bases line up with TRBD1. There are 16 residues in the CDR3. The germline CDR1 and CDR2 sequences are SGHTA and FQGTGA. V lost 2 bases and J lost 4; bases outside the gene matches: 9. The CDR3 is CASSLPWRDRPYGYTF. The CDR3 bases are TGTGCCAGCAGCTTACCATGGAGGGACAGGCCCTATGGCTACACCTTC.

J is TRBJ2-2 and V is TRBV6-4, with TRBD2 as a possible D gene (6 bases). With 6 bases removed from V and 0 bases from J, the gap between germline ends came to 11 bases. The germline CDR1 and CDR2 sequences are MRHNA and SNTAGT. This CDR3 contains 15 residues. CDR3 region: CASSPIAANTGELFF. CDR3 in DNA: TGTGCCAGCAGCCCCATAGCGGCGAACACCGGGGAGCTGTTTTTT.

Written as DNA, the CDR3 is TGTGCCAGCAGCACGGGGACAGGGGCCGTCCAAGAGACCCAGTACTTC. Translated: CASSTGTGAVQETQYF. J is TRBJ2-5 and V is TRBV9, with 10 bases fitting TRBD1. This CDR3 has 16 residues. The V and J ends lost 4 bases and 1 base, in that order; junction bases with no gene match: 7. From germline, CDR1 is SGDLS and CDR2 YYNGEE.

As to this clone: Its ends do not fully match the called genes, so a read error is possible. The chain combines TRBV7-6 with TRBJ1-4, with D uncertain. The length of the CDR3 is 14 residues. Germline V CDR1 and CDR2: SGHVS, FNYEAQ. CDR3 coding DNA: TGTGCCAGCAGCCTAGCACAGCCTAATGAAAAACTGTTTTTT. Amino acid sequence: CASSLAQPNEKLFF.

The rearrangement uses TRBV6-1 and TRBJ1-1, with 9 positions matching TRBD1. V lost 8 bases and J lost 5; bases outside the gene matches: 12. Germline V gene lookup returns CDR1 MNHNS and CDR2 SASEGT. The CDR3 contains 15 residues. CDR3 DNA: TGTGCCAGCCGGCGCTCCGGGACAGGGATGACTGAAGCTTTCTTT. Protein product: CASRRSGTGMTEAFF.

J is TRBJ1-4 and V is TRBV5-1; D possibly corresponds to TRBD1 (6 bases). Trimming left V 0 bases short and J 8 bases short, with 14 bases between. Germline V gene lookup returns CDR1 SGHRS and CDR2 YFSETQ. The CDR3 runs to 15 residues. The CDR3 here is CASSLAPRGGEKLFF. In DNA form, the CDR3 reads TGCGCCAGCAGCTTGGCCCCCAGGGGTGGCGAAAAACTGTTTTTT.

This clone was seen a handful of times. The rearrangement uses TRBV11-3 and TRBJ2-1; 16 bases fit TRBD2. Trimming cost V 4 bases and J 8 bases; bases outside gene matches: 5. The length of the CDR3 is 16 residues. Germline CDR1 is SGHNT and CDR2 is YENEEA. The DNA of the CDR3 is TGTGCCAGCAGCTCGGGACTAGCGGGGGGGACACATGAGCAGTTCTTC. It specifies CASSSGLAGGTHEQFF.

V is TRBV4-1 and J is TRBJ1-2; TRBD1 aligns across 8 bases. This CDR3 spans 15 amino acids. Germline CDR1 MGHRA, CDR2 YSYEKL. J gave up 5 bases and V 3 bases, and 8 bases lay outside the gene matches. In DNA form, the CDR3 reads TGCGCCAGCAGCCAGGCGGCAGGGGGCCTATATGGCTACACCTTC. Amino acid sequence: CASSQAAGGLYGYTF.

The genes are TRBV2 and TRBJ1-1; 9 nucleotides agree with TRBD1. The CDR3 is 15 residues long. Germline V gives CDR1 SNHLY, CDR2 FYNNEI. Trimming at V came to 6 bases and at J to 1 base, leaving 6 bases not matched to a gene. CDR3: CASSPRTGENTEAFF. The DNA for the CDR3 is TGTGCCAGCAGCCCGAGGACAGGGGAGAACACTGAAGCTTTCTTT.

The J gene is TRBJ2-7, the V gene TRBV28; a weak D match, TRBD1 (5 bases). Germline V gene sequence: CDR1 MDHEN, CDR2 SYDVKM. This CDR3 region has 14 residues. Trimming removed 6 bases from V and 1 base from J, with 13 bases in between. CDR3 region: CASRGMAGSYEQYF. The CDR3 DNA reads TGTGCCAGCAGGGGAATGGCAGGGTCCTACGAGCAGTACTTC.

This chain joins TRBV7-9 and TRBJ1-5; D call uncertain. This CDR3 contains 14 residues. Trimming pared 1 base from V and 3 bases from J, leaving 7 bases between. Germline V CDR1 and CDR2: SEHNR, FQNEAQ (reference sequence). The CDR3 protein is CASSLEQFNQPQHF. The CDR3 DNA reads as TGTGCCAGCAGCTTAGAACAGTTCAATCAGCCCCAGCATTTT. The entire variable domain, with the rest obtained from reference TRBV7-9 and TRBJ1-5, is as follows: DTGVSQNPRHKITKRGQNVTFRCDPISEHNRLYWYRQTLGQGPEFLTYFQNEAQLEKSRLLSDRFSAERPKGSFSTLEIQRTEQGDSAMYLCASSLEQFNQPQHFGDGTRLSIL.

This rearrangement joins TRBV7-2 to TRBJ1-5; D unclear. The length of the CDR3 is 15 residues. Looked up from germline, CDR1 is SGHTA and CDR2 is FQGNSA. V was clipped by 3 bases and J by 0 bases, with 9 bases between them. The CDR3 nucleotides read TGTGCCAGCAGCTTCACCAGGAATAGCAATCAGCCCCAGCATTTT. This sequence encodes CASSFTRNSNQPQHF.

This clone was found a few times. The rearrangement joins TRBV18 to TRBJ2-1, with 7 bases identical to TRBD2. Germline-derived CDR1 and CDR2 are KGHSH and LQKENI. V lost 3 bases, J lost 5 bases, and 10 bases stayed unmatched. The CDR3 runs 16 residues. This CDR3 reads CASSPGQSGVHNEQFF. Here the CDR3 DNA reads TGTGCCAGCTCACCGGGGCAAAGCGGGGTACACAATGAGCAGTTCTTC.

This sequence joins TRBV28 and TRBJ2-5; D not certain. Looked up from germline, CDR1 is MDHEN and CDR2 is SYDVKM. The CDR3 sequence is 13 residues long. Deletions cut 2 bases from V and 6 bases from J, with 10 bases between. The CDR3, as DNA: TGTGCCAGCAGTTTAGGTGTGGCCAAGACCCAGTACTTC. It specifies CASSLGVAKTQYF.

This chain connects TRBV2 to TRBJ2-7; the D gene is possibly TRBD1 (7 bases). This CDR3 is built from 13 residues. The V gene lost 8 bases and the J gene lost 3 bases, with 14 bases spanning the gap. Germline values: CDR1 SNHLY, CDR2 FYNNEI. CDR3: CASARDSNYEQYF. The CDR3 nucleotides are TGTGCCAGCGCGCGGGACAGTAACTACGAGCAGTACTTC.

This clone was seen a handful of times. The chain couples TRBV7-2 to TRBJ1-2; D not resolved. The CDR3 runs 15 residues. Germline values: CDR1 SGHTA, CDR2 FQGNSA. V was clipped by 0 bases and J by 8 bases, with 16 bases between them. CDR3 nucleotide sequence: TGTGCCAGCAGCTTAGCTTCAGTGCTAGGAGGCGGCTACACCTTC. It codes for CASSLASVLGGGYTF.

The chain couples TRBV19 to TRBJ1-1; 9 bases fit TRBD1. The length of the CDR3 is 14 residues. V was pared by 3 bases and J by 1 base, with 0 bases of the junction left unmatched. Germline V lookup: CDR1 LNHDA, CDR2 SQIVND (reference sequence). The CDR3 nucleotides read TGTGCCAGTAGTATGGACAGGGGGAACACTGAAGCTTTCTTT. Translated, it gives CASSMDRGNTEAFF.

The chain carries TRBV11-2 and TRBJ2-1; tentatively, D is TRBD2 (7 bases). V lost 5 bases and J 8 bases, leaving 22 bases between the germline ends. The CDR3 has 16 amino acids. Germline CDR1 SGHAT, CDR2 FQNNGV. DNA of the CDR3: TGTGCCAGCAGCGTGGCTAGGGGGGGCATTTCGGATGAGCAGTTCTTC. Its translation: CASSVARGGISDEQFF. Together with reference TRBV11-2 and TRBJ2-1, the CDR3 gives the full variable domain: EAGVAQSPRYKIIEKRQSVAFWCNPISGHATLYWYQQILGQGPKLLIQFQNNGVVDDSQLPKDRFSAERLKGVDSTLKIQPAKLEDSAVYLCASSVARGGISDEQFFGPGTRLTVL.

This rearrangement joins TRBV5-1 to TRBJ1-2; TRBD1 matches at 9 bases. This CDR3 is built from 13 residues. Germline V lookup: CDR1 SGHRS, CDR2 YFSETQ. V gave up 6 bases and J gave up 5 bases; unmatched junction bases: 5. The CDR3 sequence is CASTPDRGYGYTF. The CDR3 nucleotides read TGCGCCAGCACCCCTGACAGGGGGTATGGCTACACCTTC.

This clone was recorded a few times. V gene TRBV5-1 combines with J gene TRBJ1-1; 7 nucleotides align to TRBD1. CDR1 and CDR2 from the germline V gene are SGHRS and YFSETQ. Trimming removed 0 bases from V and 5 bases from J; junction bases left unmatched: 4. The CDR3 is made up of 14 amino acids. The CDR3 DNA reads TGCGCCAGCAGCTTGGAAGGGGGCGGAACTGAAGCTTTCTTT. Translating gives CASSLEGGGTEAFF.

This clone was seen only a few times. This sequence joins TRBV2 and TRBJ1-2; TRBD1 aligns across 9 bases. Germline assignment: CDR1 SNHLY and CDR2 FYNNEI. This CDR3 has 15 residues. V lost 6 bases, J lost 5 bases, and 10 bases stayed unmatched. CDR3 DNA sequence: TGTGCCAGCAGCATACCTACAGGGGGCTCTTATGGCTACACCTTC. Residues: CASSIPTGGSYGYTF.

CDR3 amino acids: CASSPGQVATNEKLFF. The CDR3 DNA is TGTGCCAGCTCACCCGGACAGGTTGCAACTAATGAAAAACTGTTTTTT. This rearrangement joins TRBV18 to TRBJ1-4; TRBD1 matches at 7 bases. The germline V gene has CDR1 KGHSH and CDR2 LQKENI. With 3 bases clipped from V and 0 bases from J, the junction kept 4 bases outside the gene matches. The CDR3 consists of 16 residues. Variable domain in full (rest from reference TRBV18 and TRBJ1-4): NAGVMQNPRHLVRRRGQEARLRCSPMKGHSHVYWYRQLPEEGLKFMVYLQKENIIDESGMPKERFSAEFPKEGPSILRIQQVVRGDSAAYFCASSPGQVATNEKLFFGSGTQLSVL.